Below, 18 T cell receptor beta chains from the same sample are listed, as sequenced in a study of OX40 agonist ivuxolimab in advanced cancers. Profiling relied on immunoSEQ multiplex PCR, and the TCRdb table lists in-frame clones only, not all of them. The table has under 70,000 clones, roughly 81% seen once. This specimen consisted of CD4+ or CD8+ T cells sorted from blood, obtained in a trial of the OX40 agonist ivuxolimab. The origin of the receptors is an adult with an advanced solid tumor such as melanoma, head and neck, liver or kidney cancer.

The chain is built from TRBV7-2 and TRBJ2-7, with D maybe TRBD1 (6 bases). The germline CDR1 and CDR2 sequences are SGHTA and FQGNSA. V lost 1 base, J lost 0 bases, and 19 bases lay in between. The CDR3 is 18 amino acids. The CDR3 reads CASSLVRTATLSSYEQYF. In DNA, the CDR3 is TGTGCCAGCAGCTTAGTTAGGACAGCGACTTTGAGCTCCTACGAGCAGTACTTC.

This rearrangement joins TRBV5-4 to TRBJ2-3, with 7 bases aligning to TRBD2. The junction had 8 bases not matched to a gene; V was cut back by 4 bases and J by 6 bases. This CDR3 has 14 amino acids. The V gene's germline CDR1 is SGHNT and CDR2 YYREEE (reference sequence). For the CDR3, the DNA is TGTGCCAGCAGCGCGGGGGTAGCGAGCGATACGCAGTATTTT. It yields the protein CASSAGVASDTQYF.

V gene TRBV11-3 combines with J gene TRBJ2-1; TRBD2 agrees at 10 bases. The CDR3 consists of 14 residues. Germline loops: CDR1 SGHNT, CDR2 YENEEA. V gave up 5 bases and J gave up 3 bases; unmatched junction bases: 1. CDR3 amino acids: CASSPSGSYNEQFF. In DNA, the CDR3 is TGTGCCAGCAGCCCTAGCGGGAGCTACAATGAGCAGTTCTTC.

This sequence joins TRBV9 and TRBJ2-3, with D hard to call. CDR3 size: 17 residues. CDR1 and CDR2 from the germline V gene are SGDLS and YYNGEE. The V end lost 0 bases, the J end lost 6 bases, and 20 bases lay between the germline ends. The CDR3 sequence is CASSVEGLIPQQDTQYF. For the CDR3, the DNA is TGTGCCAGCAGCGTAGAGGGCTTAATCCCACAGCAGGATACGCAGTATTTT.

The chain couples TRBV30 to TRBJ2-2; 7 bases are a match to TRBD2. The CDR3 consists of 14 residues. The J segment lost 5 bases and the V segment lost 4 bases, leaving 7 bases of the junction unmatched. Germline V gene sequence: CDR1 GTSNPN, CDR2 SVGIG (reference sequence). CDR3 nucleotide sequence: TGTGCCTGGACTAGCGGTCCTGCAACCGGGGAGCTGTTTTTT. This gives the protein CAWTSGPATGELFF. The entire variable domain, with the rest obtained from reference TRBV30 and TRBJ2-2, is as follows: SQTIHQWPATLVQPVGSPLSLECTVEGTSNPNLYWYRQAAGRGLQLLFYSVGIGQISSEVPQNLSASRPQDRQFILSSKKLLLSDSGFYLCAWTSGPATGELFFGEGSRLTVL.

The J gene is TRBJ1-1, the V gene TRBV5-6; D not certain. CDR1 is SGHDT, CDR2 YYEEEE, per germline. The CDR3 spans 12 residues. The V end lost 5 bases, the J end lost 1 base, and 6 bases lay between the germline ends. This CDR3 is CASSRPNTEAFF. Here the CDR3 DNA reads TGTGCCAGCAGTCGGCCGAACACTGAAGCTTTCTTT.

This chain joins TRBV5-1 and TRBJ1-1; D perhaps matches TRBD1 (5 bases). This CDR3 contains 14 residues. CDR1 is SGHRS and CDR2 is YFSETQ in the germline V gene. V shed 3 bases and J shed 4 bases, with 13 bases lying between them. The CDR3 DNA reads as TGCGCCAGCAGCTCCGTTGACAGTAGCACTGAAGCTTTCTTT. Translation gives CASSSVDSSTEAFF.

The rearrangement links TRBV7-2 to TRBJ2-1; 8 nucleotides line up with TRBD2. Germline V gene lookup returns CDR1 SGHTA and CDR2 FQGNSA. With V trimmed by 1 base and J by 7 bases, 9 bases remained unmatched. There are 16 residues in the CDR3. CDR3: CASSLVPAGGGNEQFF. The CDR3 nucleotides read TGTGCCAGCAGCTTAGTTCCGGCGGGGGGAGGGAATGAGCAGTTCTTC.

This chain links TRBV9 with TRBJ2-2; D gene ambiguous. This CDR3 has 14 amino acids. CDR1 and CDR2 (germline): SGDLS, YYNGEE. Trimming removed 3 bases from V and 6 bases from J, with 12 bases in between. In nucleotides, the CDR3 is TGTGCCAGCAGCGCCTCCTCAGAGGCCGGGGAGCTGTTTTTT. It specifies CASSASSEAGELFF.

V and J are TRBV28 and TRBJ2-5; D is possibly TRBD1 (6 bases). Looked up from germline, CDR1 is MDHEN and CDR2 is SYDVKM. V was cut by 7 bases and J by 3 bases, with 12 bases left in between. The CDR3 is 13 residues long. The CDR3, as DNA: TGTGCCAGCACCACACAGGGTAAAGAGACCCAGTACTTC. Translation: CASTTQGKETQYF.

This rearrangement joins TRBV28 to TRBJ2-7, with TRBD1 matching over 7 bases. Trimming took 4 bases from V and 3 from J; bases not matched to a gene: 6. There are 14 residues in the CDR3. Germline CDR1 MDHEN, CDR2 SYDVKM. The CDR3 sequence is CASSSTGQLYEQYF. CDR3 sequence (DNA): TGTGCCAGCAGTTCGACGGGACAGCTCTACGAGCAGTACTTC.

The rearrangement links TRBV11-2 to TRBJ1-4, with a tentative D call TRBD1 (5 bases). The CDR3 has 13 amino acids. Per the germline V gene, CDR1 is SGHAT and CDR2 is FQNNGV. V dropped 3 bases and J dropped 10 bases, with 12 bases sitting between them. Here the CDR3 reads CASSLQGSGKLFF. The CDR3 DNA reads TGTGCCAGCAGCTTGCAGGGAAGTGGAAAACTGTTTTTT.

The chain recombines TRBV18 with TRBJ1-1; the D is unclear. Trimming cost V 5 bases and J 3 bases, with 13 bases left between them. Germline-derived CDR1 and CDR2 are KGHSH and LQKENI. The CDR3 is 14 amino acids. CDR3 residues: CASSGRRSDTEAFF. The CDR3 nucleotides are TGTGCCAGCTCAGGACGGAGGTCGGACACTGAAGCTTTCTTT.

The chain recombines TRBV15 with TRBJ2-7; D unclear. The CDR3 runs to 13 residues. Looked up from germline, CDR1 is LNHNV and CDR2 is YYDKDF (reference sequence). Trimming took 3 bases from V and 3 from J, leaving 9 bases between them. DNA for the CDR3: TGTGCCACCAGCAGTCTAACCCGCTACGAGCAGTACTTC. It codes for CATSSLTRYEQYF.

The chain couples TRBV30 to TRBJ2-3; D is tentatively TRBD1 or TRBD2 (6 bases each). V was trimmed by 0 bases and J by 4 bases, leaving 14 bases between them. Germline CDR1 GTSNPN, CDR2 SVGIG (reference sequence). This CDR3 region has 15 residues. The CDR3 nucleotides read TGTGCCTGGAGTGTTTCGGGGGCATTAGCAGATACGCAGTATTTT. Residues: CAWSVSGALADTQYF.

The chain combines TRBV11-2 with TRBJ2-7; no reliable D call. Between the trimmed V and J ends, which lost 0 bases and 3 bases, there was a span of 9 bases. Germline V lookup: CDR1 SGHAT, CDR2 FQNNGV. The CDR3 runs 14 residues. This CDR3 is CASSLEMGNYEQYF. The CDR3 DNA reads TGTGCCAGCAGCTTAGAGATGGGCAACTACGAGCAGTACTTC. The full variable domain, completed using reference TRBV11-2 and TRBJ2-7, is EAGVAQSPRYKIIEKRQSVAFWCNPISGHATLYWYQQILGQGPKLLIQFQNNGVVDDSQLPKDRFSAERLKGVDSTLKIQPAKLEDSAVYLCASSLEMGNYEQYFGPGTRLTVT.

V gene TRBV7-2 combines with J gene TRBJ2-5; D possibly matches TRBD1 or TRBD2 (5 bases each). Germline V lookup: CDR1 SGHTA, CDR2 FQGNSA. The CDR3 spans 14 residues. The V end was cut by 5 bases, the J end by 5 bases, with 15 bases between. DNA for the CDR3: TGTGCCAGCAGCGCGCAGGGCTCGGGGGAGACCCAGTACTTC. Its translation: CASSAQGSGETQYF.

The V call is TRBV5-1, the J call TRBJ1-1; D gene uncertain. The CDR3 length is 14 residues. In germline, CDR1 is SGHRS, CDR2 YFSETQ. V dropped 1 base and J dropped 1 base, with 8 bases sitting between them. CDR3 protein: CASSLSLGNTEAFF. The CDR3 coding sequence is TGCGCCAGCAGCTTGTCTCTCGGGAACACTGAAGCTTTCTTT.